This T cell receptor beta chain was identified in a study of T cell responses to AZD1222 COVID-19 vaccine. Germline V lookup: CDR1 MDHEN, CDR2 SYDVKM. Trimming took off 6 bases at V and 6 bases at J, with 11 bases between the two ends. The CDR3 runs 13 residues. Study-level results: Females outnumbered males among donors, who were mostly white British; clonal diversity was possibly underestimated. Only a handful of AZD1222 recipients, six or seven in all, had baseline seropositivity. Spike-specific TCR breadth and depth both grew after two AZD1222 doses.

As concerns this clone: Its antigen is as yet unknown.

Clones were read by immunoSEQ multiplex PCR, and TCRdb kept only the in-frame ones, dropping some. Of approximately 120,000 clones in the sample, roughly 90% were seen once. This clonotype was sampled from an adult in good health. This specimen consisted of peripheral blood, obtained on day 0 of AZD1222 vaccination. V is TRBV28 and J is TRBJ2-2; weak D call: TRBD2 (5 bases). The CDR3: CASSYGGPGELFF. CDR3 coding DNA: TGTGCCAGCAGCTATGGAGGACCCGGGGAGCTGTTTTTT. Full variable domain (outside the CDR3, taken from reference TRBV28 and TRBJ2-2): DVKVTQSSRYLVKRTGEKVFLECVQDMDHENMFWYRQDPGLGLRLIYFSYDVKMKEKGDIPEGYSVSREKKERFSLILESASTNQTSMYLCASSYGGPGELFFGEGSRLTVL.